This T cell receptor (beta chain) emerged from a study of control samples from healthy donors and cancer patients. Generated by immunoSEQ multiplex PCR, the TCRdb table keeps only in-frame clones and is missing some. This sample has about 130,000 clones; almost 95% occur once, and the top ten carry approximately 0.58%. The CDR3 covers 14 residues. The V and J ends lost 5 bases and 6 bases, in that order; junction bases with no gene match: 9. CDR1 is LGHDT, CDR2 YNNKEL, per germline (reference sequence). This chain joins TRBV3-1 (or the pseudogene TRBV3-2) and TRBJ2-5; 7 nucleotides align to TRBD1. This TCR derives from a man older than 75 with head and neck cancer. Sequencing used PBMCs. The chain's CDR3 is CASSRGGRWKTQYF. The DNA for the CDR3 is TGTGCCAGCAGCAGAGGGGGCAGGTGGAAGACCCAGTACTTC.